The rows below give T cell receptor beta chains drawn from one sample of a study of read filtering for tumor transcriptome and immune sequencing. TCRdb reprocessed the reads via MiXCR and lists one record per CDR3 protein. This table has under 150,000 distinct CDR3 sequences, 13% appearing once. The sequenced material came from a population of CD138-negative cells sorted from bone marrow. These receptors were taken from a donor aged 40 or older with multiple myeloma. CDR3s include the opening cysteine and the closing phenylalanine or tryptophan. D genes are given only for firm matches. Size is omitted from some rows. Given values are once, few, many or a class for expanded clones.

j_gene: TRBJ2-3
d_gene: TRBD1
len: 16
abundance: many
v_gene: TRBV20-1
CDR3nt: TGCAGTGCTAGCCGCCGGAGGACAGGGGTGACAGATACGCAGTATTTT
CDR3aa: CSASRRRTGVTDTQYF

j_gene: TRBJ2-1
d_gene: NA
len: 12
abundance: many
v_gene: TRBV20-1
CDR3nt: TGCAGTGCCATCGATGAAACGGTTGAGCAGTTCTTC
CDR3aa: CSAIDETVEQFF

j_gene: TRBJ2-7
d_gene: NA
len: 15
abundance: many
v_gene: TRBV16
CDR3nt: TGTGCCAGCCTCGCGGGAACTGACAGCTCCTACGAGCAGTACTTC
CDR3aa: CASLAGTDSSYEQYF

j_gene: TRBJ1-1
d_gene: NA
len: 15
abundance: NA
v_gene: TRBV4-1
CDR3nt: TGCGCCAGCAGCCGAACCTTAACCGGGGGCACTGAAGCTTTCTTT
CDR3aa: CASSRTLTGGTEAFF

j_gene: TRBJ2-1
d_gene: NA
len: 15
abundance: many
v_gene: TRBV20-1
CDR3nt: TGCAGTACCGAGGGACAAAGGGCTCTTTACAATGAGCAGTTCTTC
CDR3aa: CSTEGQRALYNEQFF

j_gene: TRBJ2-7
d_gene: NA
len: 12
abundance: NA
v_gene: TRBV7-8
CDR3nt: TGTGCCACCTCCGGGATCTCCTACGAGCAGTACTTC
CDR3aa: CATSGISYEQYF

j_gene: TRBJ2-2
d_gene: TRBD1
len: 15
abundance: many
v_gene: TRBV6-1
CDR3nt: TGTGCCGGAATGATAGGACAGGGAAACACCGGGGAGCTGTTTTTT
CDR3aa: CAGMIGQGNTGELFF

j_gene: TRBJ1-1
d_gene: TRBD1
len: 15
abundance: many
v_gene: TRBV11-2
CDR3nt: TGTGCCAGCAGCGCCCACAGGGGGCTCGACACTGAAGCTTTCTTT
CDR3aa: CASSAHRGLDTEAFF

j_gene: TRBJ2-1
d_gene: TRBD2
len: 19
abundance: many
v_gene: TRBV10-3
CDR3nt: TGTGCCATCAGTGCCCCGGGACTAGCGGGAGAGAGCTCCTACAATGAGCAGTTCTTC
CDR3aa: CAISAPGLAGESSYNEQFF

j_gene: TRBJ2-7
d_gene: TRBD1
len: 15
abundance: many
v_gene: TRBV27
CDR3nt: TGTGCCAGCAGTTTAGGATGGGACAGGCGGTACGAGCAGTACTTC
CDR3aa: CASSLGWDRRYEQYF